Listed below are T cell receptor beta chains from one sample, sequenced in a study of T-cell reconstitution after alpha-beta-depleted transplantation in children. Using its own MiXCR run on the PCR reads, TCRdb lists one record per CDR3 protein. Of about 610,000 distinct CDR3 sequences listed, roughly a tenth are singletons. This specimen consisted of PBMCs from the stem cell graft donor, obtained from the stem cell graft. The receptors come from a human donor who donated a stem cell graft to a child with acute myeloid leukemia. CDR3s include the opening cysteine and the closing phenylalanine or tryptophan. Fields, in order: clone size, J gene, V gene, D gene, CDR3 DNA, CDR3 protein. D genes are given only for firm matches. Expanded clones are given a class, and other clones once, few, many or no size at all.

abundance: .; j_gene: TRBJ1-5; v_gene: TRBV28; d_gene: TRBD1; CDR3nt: TGTGCCAGCAGTCAGAGCAGGGGGAACAATCAGCCCCAGCATTTT; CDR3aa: CASSQSRGNNQPQHF
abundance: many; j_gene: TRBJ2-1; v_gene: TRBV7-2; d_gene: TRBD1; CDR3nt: TGTGCCAGCAGCGCCCCGGGACAGGTGTACAATGAGCAGTTCTTC; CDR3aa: CASSAPGQVYNEQFF
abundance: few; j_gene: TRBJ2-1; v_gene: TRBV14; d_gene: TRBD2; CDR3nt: TGTGCCAGCCTCCCGTCTCTAGCGGGAGTCAATGAGCAGTTCTTC; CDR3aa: CASLPSLAGVNEQFF
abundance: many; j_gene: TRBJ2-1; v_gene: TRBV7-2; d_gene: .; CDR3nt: TGTGCCAGCAGCCAGGGGGGCAGAGGCTCCTACAATGAGCAGTTCTTC; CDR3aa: CASSQGGRGSYNEQFF
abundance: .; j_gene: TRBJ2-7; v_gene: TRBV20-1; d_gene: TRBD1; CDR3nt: TGCAGTGCTAGAGACCCGGGACAGGCCTACTCCTACGAGCAGTACTTC; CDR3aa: CSARDPGQAYSYEQYF
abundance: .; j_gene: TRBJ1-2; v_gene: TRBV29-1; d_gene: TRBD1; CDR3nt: TGCAGCGCCACAGGGGCAGGGCTGGGCTATGGCTACACCTTC; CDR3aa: CSATGAGLGYGYTF
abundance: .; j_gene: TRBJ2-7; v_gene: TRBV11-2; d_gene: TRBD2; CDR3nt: TGTGCCAGCAGATCGCGCGGGAGGGCGTACGAGCAGTACTTC; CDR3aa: CASRSRGRAYEQYF
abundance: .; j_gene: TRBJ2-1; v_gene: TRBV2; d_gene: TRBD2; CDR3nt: TGTGCCAGCAGAAGGCTAGCGGGAAGTAGTGGCAGTGAGCAGTTCTTC; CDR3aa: CASRRLAGSSGSEQFF
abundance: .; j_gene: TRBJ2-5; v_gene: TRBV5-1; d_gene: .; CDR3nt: TGCGCCAGCCGCGGGGACGGAGATATACAAGAGACCCAGTACTTC; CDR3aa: CASRGDGDIQETQYF
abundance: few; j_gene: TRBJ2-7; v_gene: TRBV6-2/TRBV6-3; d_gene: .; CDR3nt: TGTGCCAGCGAGACAGGTACCTACGAGCAGTACTTC; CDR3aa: CASETGTYEQYF
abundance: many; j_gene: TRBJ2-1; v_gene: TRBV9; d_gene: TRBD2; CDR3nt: TGTGCCAGCAGCGTAGGTAGCGGGAGCTCCTACAATGAGCAGTTCTTC; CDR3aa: CASSVGSGSSYNEQFF
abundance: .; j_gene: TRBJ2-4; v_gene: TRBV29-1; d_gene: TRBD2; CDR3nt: TGCAGCGCGGGAGGTGGCGGGAGCCGGGCATCTGCCAAAAACATTCAGTACTTC; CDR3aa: CSAGGGGSRASAKNIQYF
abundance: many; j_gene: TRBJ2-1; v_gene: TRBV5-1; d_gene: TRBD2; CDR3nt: TGCGCCAGCAGCTCGGAGATTAGCGGGGCCCTCGAGCAGTTCTTC; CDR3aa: CASSSEISGALEQFF
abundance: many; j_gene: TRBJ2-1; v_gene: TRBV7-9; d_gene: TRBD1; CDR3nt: TGTGCCAGCACCGGATTAGACAGGGGGTATAGAAATGAGCAGTTCTTC; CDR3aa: CASTGLDRGYRNEQFF
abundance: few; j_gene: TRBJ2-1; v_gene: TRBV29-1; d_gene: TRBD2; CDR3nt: TGCAGCGTTGGGGATAGCGGGAGAGCAAATGAGCAGTTCTTC; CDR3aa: CSVGDSGRANEQFF
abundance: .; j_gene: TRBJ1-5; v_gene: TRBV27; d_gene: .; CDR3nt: TGTGCCAGCAGTTCCGCTCGTGGGTTGGGCCAGCCCCAGCATTTT; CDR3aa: CASSSARGLGQPQHF
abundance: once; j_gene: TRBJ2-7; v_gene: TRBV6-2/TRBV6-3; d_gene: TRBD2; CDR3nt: TGTGCCAGCAGGGCTAGCGGGAACGCCTACGAGCAGTACTTC; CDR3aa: CASRASGNAYEQYF
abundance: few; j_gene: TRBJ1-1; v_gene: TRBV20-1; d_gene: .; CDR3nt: TGCAGTGCTAGAGGTCCGGGGGGAATGAACACTGAAGCTTTCTTT; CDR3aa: CSARGPGGMNTEAFF
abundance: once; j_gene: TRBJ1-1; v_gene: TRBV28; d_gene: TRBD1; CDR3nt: TGTGCCAGCCTCCGGGACAGGGGGTTTGGCACTGAAGCTTTCTTT; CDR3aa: CASLRDRGFGTEAFF
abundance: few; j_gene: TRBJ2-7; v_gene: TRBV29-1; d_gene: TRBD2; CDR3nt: TGCAGCGTTGGTATAGCGGGGACCTACGAGCAGTACTTC; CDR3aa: CSVGIAGTYEQYF
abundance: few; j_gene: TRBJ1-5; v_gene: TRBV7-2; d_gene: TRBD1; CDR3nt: TGTGCCAGCAGCATCGGACAGGGGGTGAGTCAGCCCCAGCATTTT; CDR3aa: CASSIGQGVSQPQHF
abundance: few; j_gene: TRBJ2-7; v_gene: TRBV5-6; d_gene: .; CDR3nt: TGTGCCAGCAGCTTGGGGTGGGGCGAGCAGTACTTC; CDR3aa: CASSLGWGEQYF
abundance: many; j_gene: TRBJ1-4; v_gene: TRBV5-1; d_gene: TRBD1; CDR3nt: TGCGCCAGCAGCTTGAGGGGACAGGCCCCTAATGAAAAACTGTTTTTT; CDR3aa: CASSLRGQAPNEKLFF
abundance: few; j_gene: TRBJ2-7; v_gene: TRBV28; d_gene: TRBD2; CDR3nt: TGTGCCAGCAGTTTAGGGGCGCTGGCTAGCGGGAGGACCTACGAGCAGTACTTC; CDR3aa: CASSLGALASGRTYEQYF
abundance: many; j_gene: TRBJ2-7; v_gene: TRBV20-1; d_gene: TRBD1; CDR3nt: TGCAGTGCTAGAGTCACAGGGGGCTCTACCTACGAGCAGTACTTC; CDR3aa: CSARVTGGSTYEQYF
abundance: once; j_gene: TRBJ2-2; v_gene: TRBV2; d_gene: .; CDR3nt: TGTGCCAGCACCAGTAGGACAGCGAACACCGGGGAGCTGTTTTTT; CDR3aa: CASTSRTANTGELFF
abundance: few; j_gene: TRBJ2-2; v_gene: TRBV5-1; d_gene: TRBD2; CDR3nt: TGCGCCAGCAGCCTATACCTAGCGGGAGGGCCCACCGGGGAGCTGTTTTTT; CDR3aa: CASSLYLAGGPTGELFF
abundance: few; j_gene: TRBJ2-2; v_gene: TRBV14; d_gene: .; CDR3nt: TGTGCCAGCAGCCAGGACACTGGCGGGGAGCTGTTTTTT; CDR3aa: CASSQDTGGELFF
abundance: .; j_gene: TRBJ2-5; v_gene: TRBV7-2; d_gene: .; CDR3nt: TGTGCCAGCAGCCGGGTCGGCGGGGAGACCCAGTACTTC; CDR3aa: CASSRVGGETQYF
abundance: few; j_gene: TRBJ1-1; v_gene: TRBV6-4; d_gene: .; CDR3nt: TGTGCCAGCAGTGACTCTATGGGGGCCACTGAAGCTTTCTTT; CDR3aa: CASSDSMGATEAFF
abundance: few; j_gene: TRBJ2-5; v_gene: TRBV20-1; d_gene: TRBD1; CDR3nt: TGCAGTGCTAGAGAAGGGACAGGGGGCCAAGAGACCCAGTACTTC; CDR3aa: CSAREGTGGQETQYF
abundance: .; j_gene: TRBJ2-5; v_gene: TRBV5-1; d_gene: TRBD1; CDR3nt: TGCGCCAGCAGCCCCAACACAGGGGCCACTCTGCGGGAGACCCAGTACTTC; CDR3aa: CASSPNTGATLRETQYF
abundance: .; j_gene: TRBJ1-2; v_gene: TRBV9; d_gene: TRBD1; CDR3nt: TGTGCCAGCACCCGGGGCGGGACAGGATCGGGCAATGGCTACACCTTC; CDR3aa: CASTRGGTGSGNGYTF
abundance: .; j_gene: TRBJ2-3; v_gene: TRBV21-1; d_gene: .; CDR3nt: TGTGCCAGCAGCAAAAATCGGGGGCCGGGTACGCAGTATTTT; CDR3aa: CASSKNRGPGTQYF
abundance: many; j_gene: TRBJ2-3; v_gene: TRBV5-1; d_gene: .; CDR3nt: TGCGCCAGCAGCTCGTTAGCGGGACAGGGCACAGATACGCAGTATTTT; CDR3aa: CASSSLAGQGTDTQYF
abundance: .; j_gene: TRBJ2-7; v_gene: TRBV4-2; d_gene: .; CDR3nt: TGTGCCAGCAGCCAAGATTTGGAGCGAACCTACGAGCAGTACTTC; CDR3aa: CASSQDLERTYEQYF
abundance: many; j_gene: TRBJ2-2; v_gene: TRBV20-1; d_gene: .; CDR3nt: TGCAGTGCGGGGAAGGCGGACACCGGGGAGCTGTTTTTT; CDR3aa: CSAGKADTGELFF
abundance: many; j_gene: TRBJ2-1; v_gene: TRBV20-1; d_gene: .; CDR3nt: TGCAGTGCTAGAAAAGAGAACAACAATGAGCAGTTCTTC; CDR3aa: CSARKENNNEQFF
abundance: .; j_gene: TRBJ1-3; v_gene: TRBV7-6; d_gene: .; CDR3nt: TGTGCCAGCAGCTTAGATCTGGCTGGAAACACCATATATTTT; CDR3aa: CASSLDLAGNTIYF
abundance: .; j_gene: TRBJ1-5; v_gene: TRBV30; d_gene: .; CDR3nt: TGTGCCTGGAGCGGTGAAGGGGCCCAGCATTTT; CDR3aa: CAWSGEGAQHF
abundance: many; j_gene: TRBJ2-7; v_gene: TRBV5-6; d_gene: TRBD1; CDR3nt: TGTGCCAGCAGCTTCGGGACAGGGGCCTACGAGCAGTACTTC; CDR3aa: CASSFGTGAYEQYF
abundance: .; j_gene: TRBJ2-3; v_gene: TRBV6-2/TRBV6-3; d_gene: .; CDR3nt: TGTGCCAGCAGTTCGGGTCTCGTCTTAGGGGCAGATACGCAGTATTTT; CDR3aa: CASSSGLVLGADTQYF
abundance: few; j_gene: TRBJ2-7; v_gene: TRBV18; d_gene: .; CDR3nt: TGTGCCAGCTCACCACGTAGGACAGAAGCCTACGAGCAGTACTTC; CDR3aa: CASSPRRTEAYEQYF
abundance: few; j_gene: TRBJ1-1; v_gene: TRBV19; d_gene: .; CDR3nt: TGTGCCAGTAGACTACCGGGACAAGTCACTGAAGCTTTCTTT; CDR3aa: CASRLPGQVTEAFF
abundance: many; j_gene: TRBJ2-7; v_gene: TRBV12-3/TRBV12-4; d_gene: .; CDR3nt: TGTGCCAGCAGTTTAGCCGGGGGAAGCTCCTACGAGCAGTACTTC; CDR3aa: CASSLAGGSSYEQYF
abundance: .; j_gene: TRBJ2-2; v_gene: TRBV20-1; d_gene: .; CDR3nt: TGCAGTGCTAGAGCAGGGAAAAATCTCGGGGAGCTGTTTTTT; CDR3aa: CSARAGKNLGELFF
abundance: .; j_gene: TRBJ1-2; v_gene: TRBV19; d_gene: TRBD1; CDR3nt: TGTGCCAGTAGTGTCGGACAGGGGGAGGCTCGTGGCTACACCTTC; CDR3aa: CASSVGQGEARGYTF
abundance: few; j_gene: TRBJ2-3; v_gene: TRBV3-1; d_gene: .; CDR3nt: TGTGCCAGCAACCTCCATGGGCAAAAAGATACGCAGTATTTT; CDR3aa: CASNLHGQKDTQYF
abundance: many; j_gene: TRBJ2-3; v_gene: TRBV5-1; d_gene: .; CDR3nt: TGCGCCAGCAGCGGGGGTTCCACAGATACGCAGTATTTT; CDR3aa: CASSGGSTDTQYF